This T cell receptor beta chain was recorded in a study of beta chain features in type 1 diabetes. Study-level background: Comparable age, gender and cell yields were observed in patients relative to healthy donors.

This CDR3 has 14 amino acids. Trimming at V came to 5 bases and at J to 4 bases, leaving 8 bases not matched to a gene. Germline values: CDR1 SGHRS, CDR2 YFSETQ. Markers CD45RO/CCR7/CD25/CD127/CD95/CD27 served to sort CD4+ naive, central memory, regulatory and stem cell-like memory cells. Turning to this clone: Its cognate antigen is unknown.

Expressed TCRB transcripts were sequenced after all isolated RNA was converted to cDNA. Profiling relied on immunoSEQ multiplex PCR, and the TCRdb table lists in-frame clones only, not all of them. The sample yields hundreds of thousands of clones, less than 10% seen once. Study observations and caveats: cDNA-based sequencing might over-represent cells highly expressing TCR.

This TCR came from a young woman in good health. The genes are TRBV5-1 and TRBJ2-7; 8 nucleotides align to TRBD2. Sequences were obtained from central memory CD4+ T cells from blood. CDR3 DNA sequence: TGCGCCAGCAGAGTAGCCGGGAGGGCGTACGAGCAGTACTTC. This codes for CASRVAGRAYEQYF.